This is a list of T cell receptor beta chains from one sample in a study of T cell clusters in autoimmune cytopenias. TCRdb reprocessed the multiplex PCR reads and stores each CDR3 protein as one record, lacking DNA. The table lists over 3,500 distinct CDR3 sequences. The same data also contributed to another study, on T cell repertoires in aging, cancer and after chemotherapy.

Sequencing was performed on peripheral blood. Receptors were obtained from a human donor in good health. Each CDR3 is given with its conserved first and last residue. The size field is filled for only some rows; it gives once, few, many or a size class.

V gene	CDR3 length	clone size	J gene	CDR3 protein
TRBV5-5	16	medium-sized	TRBJ2-2	CASRKMLGSGYGELFF
TRBV27	19	NA	TRBJ1-6	CASSPFEGPRSSYNSPLHF
TRBV19	16	medium-sized	TRBJ2-7	CASSITHQEFAYEQYF
TRBV5-8	15	NA	TRBJ2-5	CASNFGLAGGETQYF
TRBV19	15	NA	TRBJ2-1	CASSPLLLADNEQFF
TRBV18	14	NA	TRBJ1-1	CASSPSARNTEAFF
TRBV6-5	16	medium-sized	TRBJ2-1	CASSYQGLAGRNEQFF
TRBV6-2/TRBV6-3	15	NA	TRBJ2-1	CASSYGTGGTNEQFF
TRBV30	14	medium-sized	TRBJ1-5	CAWSENTFNQPQHF
TRBV19	13	medium-sized	TRBJ2-3	CASSIGLADTQYF
TRBV5-4	12	NA	TRBJ2-1	CASSPDRGKQFF
TRBV18	16	medium-sized	TRBJ2-3	CASSPQGAGGMDTQYF
TRBV18	13	NA	TRBJ1-5	CASSAGEDQPQHF
TRBV12-3/TRBV12-4	17	NA	TRBJ1-5	CASSVGGFREWAQPQHF
TRBV20-1	17	NA	TRBJ2-1	CSAEILRLAGGLNEQFF
TRBV28	13	NA	TRBJ1-1	CASRPPLNTEAFF
TRBV18	15	medium-sized	TRBJ2-5	CASSPFGTVQETQYF
TRBV6-4	15	NA	TRBJ1-4	CASSPGADPNEKLFF
TRBV6-1	14	NA	TRBJ2-2	CASSRGGLGGELFF
TRBV7-9	15	NA	TRBJ2-1	CASSSGLAGVAEQFF
TRBV7-9	17	NA	TRBJ2-3	CASSLGLAGGRTDTQYF
TRBV12-3/TRBV12-4	13	medium-sized	TRBJ2-7	CASSLLSHGEQYF
TRBV5-4	15	NA	TRBJ2-2	CASSFGQGNTGELFF
TRBV7-2	17	NA	TRBJ2-6	CASTQGARASGANVLTF
TRBV28	18	NA	TRBJ1-5	CASSLGWTIVLSNQPQHF
TRBV6-5	17	NA	TRBJ1-6	CASSEPGQGWSNSPLHF
TRBV29-1	15	medium-sized	TRBJ2-3	CSVAHPQGATDTQYF
TRBV18	18	medium-sized	TRBJ2-6	CASSPTSGRHTGANVLTF
TRBV6-5	14	NA	TRBJ1-2	CANRANGANYGYTF
TRBV18	13	NA	TRBJ2-7	CASSLSGSYEQYF
TRBV29-1	13	medium-sized	TRBJ1-1	CSVEEGLNTEAFF
TRBV29-1	14	medium-sized	TRBJ2-7	CSVEGSGAVREQYF
TRBV12-3/TRBV12-4	15	NA	TRBJ2-7	CASSGPGPIVYEQYF
TRBV12-3/TRBV12-4	15	NA	TRBJ2-1	CASSSGTSGGNEQFF
TRBV6-5	14	medium-sized	TRBJ2-3	CASSWTAGADTQYF
TRBV28	14	NA	TRBJ2-5	CASGPGWEDMAQYF
TRBV12-3/TRBV12-4	15	NA	TRBJ2-5	CASSLLAGAQETQYF
TRBV6-5	14	NA	TRBJ2-7	CASSRTGARYEQYF
TRBV27	15	medium-sized	TRBJ1-6	CASRGPDSFNSPLHF
TRBV5-1	16	NA	TRBJ2-1	CASSEGSSGRAREQFF
TRBV7-6	15	medium-sized	TRBJ2-2	CASSLRTGNTGELFF
TRBV30	14	medium-sized	TRBJ2-1	CACHRDTSHNEQFF
TRBV12-3/TRBV12-4	14	NA	TRBJ1-4	CASSSTGGNVKLFF
TRBV19	17	NA	TRBJ2-4	CASSIDLWGRRENIQYF
TRBV19	18	medium-sized	TRBJ2-3	CATSPPQTGVRRTDTQYF
TRBV6-6	14	medium-sized	TRBJ2-3	CASSYGRDTDTQYF
TRBV30	13	NA	TRBJ1-4	CAWSAQRNEKLFF
TRBV4-3	16	NA	TRBJ2-6	CASSQRHPSGANVLTF
TRBV29-1	16	medium-sized	TRBJ1-3	CSVVAGPDVSGNTIYF
TRBV27	15	NA	TRBJ2-5	CASSPGGWEMETQYF
TRBV11-1	15	medium-sized	TRBJ1-1	CASSAIGQGTTEAFF
TRBV27	14	medium-sized	TRBJ2-3	CASSVQGAADTQYF
TRBV5-5	15	NA	TRBJ1-1	CASSFLWVGNTEAFF
TRBV7-2	14	NA	TRBJ2-4	CASSLVRSKNIQYF